This T cell receptor (beta chain) originates from a study of cytomegalovirus exposure and HLA in healthy donors. After removal of 8 bases from V and 3 bases from J, the junction contained 8 bases not matched to a gene. Germline V lookup: CDR1 LNHDA, CDR2 SQIVND (reference sequence). The CDR3 is 15 amino acids. Generated by immunoSEQ multiplex PCR, the TCRdb table keeps only in-frame clones and is missing some. The repertoire has fewer than 400,000 clones, 86% of them found once; the top ten carry under 0.85%. The sequenced material came from PBMCs. This chain connects TRBV19 to TRBJ2-1; 9 bases line up with TRBD1. The receptor was isolated from a woman aged 18-29 years in good health and CMV-seronegative. The DNA for the CDR3 is TGTGCCAGTTCGGGGGACAGGGCCGACTACAATGAGCAGTTCTTC. Its translation: CASSGDRADYNEQFF.